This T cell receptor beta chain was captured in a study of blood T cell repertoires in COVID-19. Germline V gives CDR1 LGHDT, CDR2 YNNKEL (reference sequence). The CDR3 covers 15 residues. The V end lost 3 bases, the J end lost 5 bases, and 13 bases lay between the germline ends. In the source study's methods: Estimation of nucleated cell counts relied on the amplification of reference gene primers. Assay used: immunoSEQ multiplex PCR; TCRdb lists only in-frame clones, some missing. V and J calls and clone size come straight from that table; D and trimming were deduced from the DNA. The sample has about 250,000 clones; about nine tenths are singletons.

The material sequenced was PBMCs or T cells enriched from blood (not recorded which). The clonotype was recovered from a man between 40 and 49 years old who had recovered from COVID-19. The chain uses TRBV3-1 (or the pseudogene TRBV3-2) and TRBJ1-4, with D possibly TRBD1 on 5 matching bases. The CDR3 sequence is CASSHTAGVNEKLFF. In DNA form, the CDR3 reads TGTGCCAGCAGCCACACCGCGGGGGTGAATGAAAAACTGTTTTTT.